The source of this TCR beta chain is a study of a mutant IDH1 vaccine in newly diagnosed glioma (TCRdb year 2021). At the level of the whole study: In the chemotherapy-containing groups, vaccination started alongside temozolomide cycles, whereas in patients who had radiotherapy alone it started 4-6 weeks after radiotherapy. Peripheral blood was drawn at six visits: V03 (baseline), V05, V07, V10, V12 and V13. The week-35 safety follow-up was designated visit V12, and the week-47 end of study was designated visit V13. Longitudinal TCRB deep sequencing was done for 25 to 30 treated patients, wherever samples were available for exploratory analyses. Prior to enrollment, patients had been given standard therapy consisting of radiotherapy alone, temozolomide alone, or radiochemotherapy with temozolomide, with the combination given to most patients. Of the approximately 32 treated patients, approximately 62% were male and about 40% were female, and the mean age was roughly 40 years. Here is what the overall study found, with its caveats: Vaccine-induced immune responses across multiple MHC alleles were detected in 93.3% of patients. According to the authors, sample limitations meant that analyses of patient blood samples could not be reproduced. No apparent relationship was observed between pseudoprogression and alterations in the top peripheral T cell clonotypes detected by TCRB sequencing. PBMC samples for TCRB deep sequencing were selected based on availability.

In light of the paper, this sample's time point label describes: week 47, end of study. Each vaccine dose was 300 ug of a 20-mer mutant IDH1 peptide in Montanide, given subcutaneously with topical imiquimod. Eight vaccinations were administered to patients in weeks 1, 3, 5, 7, 11, 15, 19 and 23, corresponding to visits V03 through V10. Newly diagnosed WHO grade 3 or 4 IDH1-mutant astrocytomas showing loss of nuclear ATRX were present in the donors. The samples were drawn from NOA16, a multicentre, single-arm, open-label phase I trial in Germany that tested a mutant IDH1 peptide vaccine in humans for the first time. The DNeasy Blood and Tissue Kit was used to extract genomic DNA from EDTA blood for TCRB sequencing. Receptors were amplified or captured by the immunoSEQ multiplex PCR assay. Following the manufacturer's protocol, the hsTCRB Kit was used to amplify rearranged TCR beta chain sequences. An Illumina MiSeq was used to sequence the TCRB libraries. The paper's data handling went like this. The kit vendor's proprietary platform handled demultiplexing, trimming and gene mapping. What TCRdb holds here is the immuneACCESS table cut down to in-frame rearrangements. Part of the clones is not present; checked against another copy, under half of the missing clones reflect an unresolved V gene, and the others are unexplained. From that table come the V and J calls and clone size; the DNA was used to work out D and trimming. Recorded for this sample are tens of thousands of clones; approximately 84% of them occurred a single time. The ten most abundant clones make up approximately 4.6% of the sample.

About this clone itself: The target of this receptor is not known. The input lacks base qualities; no much larger clone sits a single base away.

Per the germline V gene, MGHDK is the CDR1 and SYGVNS is the CDR2. V and J lose 1 base and 6 bases, and a span of 12 bases separates them. The CDR3 runs 14 amino acids, cysteine and phenylalanine included. Just CDR3 DNA is preserved here, 42 bases in frame from base 1. The material sequenced was PBMCs, taken from a glioma patient whose treatment included an IDH1 peptide vaccine. Recombination joined TRBV25-1 with TRBJ1-2, and perhaps TRBD1 as D gene, on 6 matching bases. This sequence originates from a woman aged 25 to 39 with glioma. Some clones in this sample may be carry-over from other donors' samples. The sequenced DNA: TGTGCCAGCAGTGAATGGGGAACAGGGCATGGCTACACCTTC. Translated, it reads CASSEWGTGHGYTF.